This T cell receptor (beta chain) was captured by sequencing in a study of beta chain features in type 1 diabetes (dated by TCRdb to the late 2010s). A note on the overall study: Patients and healthy donors did not differ in mean age, gender distribution, total cell number or subset yield. Whereas all 30 or so donors provided naive and central memory subsets, regulatory and stem cell-like memory subsets were isolated from just 8 patients and roughly eight healthy donors. Across all samples, 90 million to 130 million sorted cells were examined, and cell number per subset correlated strongly with RNA yield. The study compared the TCRB repertoires of sorted circulating CD4+ T cell subsets in recently diagnosed type 1 diabetes patients with those in matched healthy donors.

All of the isolated RNA was reverse transcribed with the High Capacity cDNA Reverse Transcription Kit, so expressed TCRB transcripts were sequenced. Deep immunoSEQ sequencing was applied to naive, central memory and regulatory T cell samples, giving an average of roughly 3.6 million total reads per sample. After sorted cells were lysed in RLT buffer, RNA was extracted with DNase-treated RNeasy Micro or Mini kits, with the choice depending on cell number. Each cell subset was processed on its own to prevent cross-contamination, while patient and healthy donor samples were processed together. The immunoSEQ multiplex PCR was used to amplify TCRB sequences from cDNA, yielding 87-bp fragments that span the CDR3 region. The amplicons were sequenced using the Illumina HiSeq platform. The study's processing was this. Synthetic template baselines were used to correct PCR bias computationally, reads within Hamming distance 2 were collapsed, and singletons that could not be merged were discarded. Reads were aligned against IMGT to assign V, D and J genes, CDR3 length and insertions or deletions at six rearrangement sites. Within each subset, clonotype counts were normalized to the number of sorted cells before true diversity and Gini coefficients were calculated with the tcR R package. The overlap coefficient, calculated on TCRB nucleotide sequences, was used to measure repertoire sharing. The clones in this table, taken by TCRdb from immuneACCESS, are in-frame only. Not every clone is retained; where verified, under half of the shortfall comes from an unresolved V gene, and the cause of the rest is unknown. The V and J calls and clone size are taken from that table; D and trimming were inferred from the DNA. In all, the sample holds 95,000 to 150,000 clones, and 16% of those were seen once. Together, the top ten hold roughly 2.5% of the sample.

A single peripheral blood draw of around 120 mL on average was collected from each donor into heparinised tubes. A BD FACSAria II and a panel including CD45RO, CCR7, CD25, CD127, CD95 and CD27 were used to sort naive, central memory, regulatory and stem cell-like memory CD4+ T cells. A purity above 95% was achieved for all sorted populations. PBMCs were isolated immediately by Lymphoprep density gradient centrifugation and stained directly without culture. So that batch effects would be minimized, each experiment stained and sorted samples in pairs, pairing one healthy donor with one patient. Taken from cysteine to phenylalanine, the CDR3 has 16 residues. Only CDR3 DNA is held: 48 bases, read in frame from base 1. V was cut back by 0 bases and J by 2 bases, leaving a gap of 13 bases between them. Reading the germline V gene gives CDR1 SGHTA and CDR2 FQGNSA. In this sample, this clone turned up many times. There is no known antigen for this receptor. No much larger clone exists at a distance of one base, and base qualities are not known.

Paper-wide results and their limitations: In all four CD4+ subsets, TCRB CDR3 length was moderately but significantly shorter in type 1 diabetes patients. PCR may preferentially amplify shorter templates, but because patient and control samples were amplified and corrected together, any resulting skew would affect both groups equally. Because cDNA was sequenced instead of genomic DNA, highly expressing activated cells could be over-represented, though the groups showed no difference in activation or CD3 levels. Because small numbers of individuals were included in the HLA sub-analyses, any influence of HLA type on TCRB rearrangement was left unresolved. At VDJ recombination sites, type 1 diabetes patients had fewer insertions and more deleted nucleotides, which implies abnormalities in thymic rearrangement. Naive, central memory and regulatory TCRB repertoires appeared more similar among patients than among healthy donors.

The TCR originated in a man aged 30 to 45 with type 1 diabetes. The rearranged chain carries TRBV7-2 and TRBJ2-5; the D region possibly corresponds to TRBD2 (5 bases align). Sequencing was carried out using central memory CD4+ T cells from blood. The DNA is as follows: TGTGCCAGCAGCTTAGCGGTATCTCGCGGGCAAGAGACCCAGTACTTC. It encodes CASSLAVSRGQETQYF. Here the CDR3 is joined to the reference TRBV7-2 and TRBJ2-5 genes, and the full variable domain is: GAGVSQSPSNKVTEKGKDVELRCDPISGHTALYWYRQSLGQGLEFLIYFQGNSAPDKSGLPSDRFSAERTGGSVSTLTIQRTQQEDSAVYLCASSLAVSRGQETQYFGPGTRLLVL.